This TCR beta chain was identified during a study of blood T cells in healthy people across ages. General study points: Versus aged donors, long-lived donors had higher diversity and more naive CD4+ cells. Among T cells, TCR beta diversity per million cells dropped roughly linearly as age rose.

In regard to this clonotype: Its antigen is undetermined.

In germline, CDR1 is SGHTA, CDR2 FQGNSA. V lost 6 bases to trimming and J lost 4 bases, with 7 bases between them. This CDR3 has 12 amino acids. With a J-beta primer mix and a sample-barcoded 5' primer, a second PCR ran roughly 7 to 11 cycles. The template-switch adaptor was a 5' adaptor with 12 random nucleotides. It tagged each cDNA molecule. Using its own MiXCR run on the 5' RACE reads, TCRdb lists one record per CDR3 protein. This sample has a few hundred thousand distinct CDR3 sequences, with about 52% found just once. Every participating donor contributed roughly 9.6 milliliters of peripheral blood through a draw.

This sequence joins TRBV7-2 and TRBJ1-5; D call uncertain. The sequenced material came from blood. The TCR was taken from a man aged 55 to 69 in good health. The CDR3 nucleotides are TGTGCCAGCAGGCGTCAGAATCAGCCCCAGCATTTT. Translating gives CASRRQNQPQHF.